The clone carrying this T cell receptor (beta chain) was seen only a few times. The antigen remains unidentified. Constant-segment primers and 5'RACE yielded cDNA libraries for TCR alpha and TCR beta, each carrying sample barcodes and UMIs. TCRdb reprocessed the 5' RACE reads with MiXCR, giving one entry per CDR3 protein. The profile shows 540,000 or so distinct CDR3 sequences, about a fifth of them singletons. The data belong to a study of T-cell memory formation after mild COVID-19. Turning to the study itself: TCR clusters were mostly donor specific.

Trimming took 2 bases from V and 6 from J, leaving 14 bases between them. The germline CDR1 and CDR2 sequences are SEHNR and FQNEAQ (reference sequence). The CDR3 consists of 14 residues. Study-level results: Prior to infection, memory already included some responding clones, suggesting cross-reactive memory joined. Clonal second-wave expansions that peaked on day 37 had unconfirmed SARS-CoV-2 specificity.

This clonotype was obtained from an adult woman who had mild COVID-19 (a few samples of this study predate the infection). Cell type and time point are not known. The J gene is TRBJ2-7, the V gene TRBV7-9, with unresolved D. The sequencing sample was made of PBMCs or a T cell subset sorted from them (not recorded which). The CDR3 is CASSLKSGVGEQYF. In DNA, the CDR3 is TGTGCCAGCAGCTTAAAATCAGGAGTTGGCGAGCAGTACTTC.